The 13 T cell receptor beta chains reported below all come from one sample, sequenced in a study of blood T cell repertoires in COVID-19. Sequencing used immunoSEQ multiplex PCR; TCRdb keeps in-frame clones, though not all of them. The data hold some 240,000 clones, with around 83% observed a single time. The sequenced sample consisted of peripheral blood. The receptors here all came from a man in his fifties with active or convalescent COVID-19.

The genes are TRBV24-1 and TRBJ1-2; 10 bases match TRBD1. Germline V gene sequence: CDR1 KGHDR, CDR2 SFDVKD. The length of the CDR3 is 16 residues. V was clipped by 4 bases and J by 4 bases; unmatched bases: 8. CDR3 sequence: CATSETDRGLPYGYTF. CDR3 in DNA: TGTGCCACCAGTGAGACAGACAGGGGGCTTCCCTATGGCTACACCTTC.

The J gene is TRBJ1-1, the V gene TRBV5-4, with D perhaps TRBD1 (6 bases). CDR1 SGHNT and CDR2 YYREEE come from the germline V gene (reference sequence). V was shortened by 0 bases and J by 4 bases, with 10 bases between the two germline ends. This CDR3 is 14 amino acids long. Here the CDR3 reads CASSLDRVSTEAFF. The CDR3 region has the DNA TGTGCCAGCAGCTTGGACAGGGTGAGCACTGAAGCTTTCTTT.

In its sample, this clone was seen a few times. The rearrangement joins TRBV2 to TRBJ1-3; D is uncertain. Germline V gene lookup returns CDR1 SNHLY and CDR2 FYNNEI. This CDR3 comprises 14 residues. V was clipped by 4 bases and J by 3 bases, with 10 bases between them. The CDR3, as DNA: TGTGCCAGCAGTGTCCGAGGGCTTGGAAACACCATATATTTT. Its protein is CASSVRGLGNTIYF.

The CDR3, as DNA: TGTGCCAGCTCACCACTGTCAGGGGGCGGTGGCTATGGCTACACCTTC. Translation gives CASSPLSGGGGYGYTF. J is TRBJ1-2 and V is TRBV18, with TRBD1 identical over 8 bases. The junction had 8 bases not matched to a gene; V was cut back by 1 base and J by 4 bases. Germline V gives CDR1 KGHSH, CDR2 LQKENI. The CDR3 has 16 amino acids.

The CDR3 loop is CASSPGRGEEKTQYF. Written as DNA, the CDR3 is TGTGCCAGCAGCCCAGGACGGGGAGAAGAAAAGACCCAGTACTTC. The chain joins TRBV5-4 to TRBJ2-5; possibly TRBD2 for D (5 bases). Germline V gives CDR1 SGHNT, CDR2 YYREEE (reference sequence). The CDR3 loop spans 15 amino acids. With 4 bases removed from V and 6 bases from J, the gap between germline ends came to 19 bases.

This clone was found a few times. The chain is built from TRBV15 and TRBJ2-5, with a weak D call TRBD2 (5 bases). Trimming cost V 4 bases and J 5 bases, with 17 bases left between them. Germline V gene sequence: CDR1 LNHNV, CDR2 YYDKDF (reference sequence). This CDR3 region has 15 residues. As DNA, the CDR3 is TGTGCCACCAGCAAACTACTGGGAGTGGGGGAGACCCAGTACTTC. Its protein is CATSKLLGVGETQYF.

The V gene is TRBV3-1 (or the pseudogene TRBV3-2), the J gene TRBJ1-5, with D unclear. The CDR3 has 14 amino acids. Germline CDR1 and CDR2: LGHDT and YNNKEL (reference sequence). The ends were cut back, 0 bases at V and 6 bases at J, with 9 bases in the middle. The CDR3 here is CASSQDMRIQPQHF. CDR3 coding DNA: TGTGCCAGCAGCCAAGATATGAGGATTCAGCCCCAGCATTTT.

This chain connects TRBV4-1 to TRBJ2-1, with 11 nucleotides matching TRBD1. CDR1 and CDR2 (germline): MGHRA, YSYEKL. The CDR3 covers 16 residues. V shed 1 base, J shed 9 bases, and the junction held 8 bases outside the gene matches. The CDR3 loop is CASSQVLSGTGGEQFF. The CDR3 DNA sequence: TGCGCCAGCAGCCAAGTCCTTTCGGGGACAGGGGGTGAGCAGTTCTTC.

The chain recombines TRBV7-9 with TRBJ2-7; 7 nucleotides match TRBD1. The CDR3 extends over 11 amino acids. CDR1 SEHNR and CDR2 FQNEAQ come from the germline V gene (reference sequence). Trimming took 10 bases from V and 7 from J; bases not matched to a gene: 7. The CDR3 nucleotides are TGTGCCACAGGGGGTGTCATAGAGCAGTACTTC. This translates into CATGGVIEQYF.

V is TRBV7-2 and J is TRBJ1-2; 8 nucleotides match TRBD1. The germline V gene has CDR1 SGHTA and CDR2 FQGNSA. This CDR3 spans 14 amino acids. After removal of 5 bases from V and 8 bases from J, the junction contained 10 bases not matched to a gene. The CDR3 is CASSARQGSTGYTF. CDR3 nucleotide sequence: TGTGCCAGCAGCGCCAGACAGGGGTCGACCGGCTACACCTTC. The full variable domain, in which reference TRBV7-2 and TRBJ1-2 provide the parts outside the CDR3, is GAGVSQSPSNKVTEKGKDVELRCDPISGHTALYWYRQSLGQGLEFLIYFQGNSAPDKSGLPSDRFSAERTGGSVSTLTIQRTQQEDSAVYLCASSARQGSTGYTFGSGTRLTVV.

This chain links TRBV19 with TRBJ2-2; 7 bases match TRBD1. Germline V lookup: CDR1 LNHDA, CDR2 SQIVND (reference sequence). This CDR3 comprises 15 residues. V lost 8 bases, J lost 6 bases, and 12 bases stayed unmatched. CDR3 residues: CASSLRQGAAGELFF. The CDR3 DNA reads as TGTGCCAGTTCATTGCGACAGGGAGCTGCCGGGGAGCTGTTTTTT.

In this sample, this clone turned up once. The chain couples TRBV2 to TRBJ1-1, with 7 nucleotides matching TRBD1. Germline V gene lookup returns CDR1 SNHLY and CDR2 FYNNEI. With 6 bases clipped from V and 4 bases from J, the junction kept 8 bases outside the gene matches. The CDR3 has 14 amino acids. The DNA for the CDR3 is TGTGCCAGCAGCTTCGACAGGGCCGGCACTGAAGCTTTCTTT. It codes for CASSFDRAGTEAFF. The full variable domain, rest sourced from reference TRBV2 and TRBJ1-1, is EPEVTQTPSHQVTQMGQEVILRCVPISNHLYFYWYRQILGQKVEFLVSFYNNEISEKSEIFDDQFSVERPDGSNFTLKIRSTKLEDSAMYFCASSFDRAGTEAFFGQGTRLTVV.

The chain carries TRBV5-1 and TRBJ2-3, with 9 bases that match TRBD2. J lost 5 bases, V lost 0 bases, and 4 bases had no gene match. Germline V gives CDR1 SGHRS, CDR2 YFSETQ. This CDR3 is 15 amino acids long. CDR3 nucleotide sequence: TGCGCCAGCAGCTTGGGCGGGGGGGGCCAAGATACGCAGTATTTT. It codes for CASSLGGGGQDTQYF.